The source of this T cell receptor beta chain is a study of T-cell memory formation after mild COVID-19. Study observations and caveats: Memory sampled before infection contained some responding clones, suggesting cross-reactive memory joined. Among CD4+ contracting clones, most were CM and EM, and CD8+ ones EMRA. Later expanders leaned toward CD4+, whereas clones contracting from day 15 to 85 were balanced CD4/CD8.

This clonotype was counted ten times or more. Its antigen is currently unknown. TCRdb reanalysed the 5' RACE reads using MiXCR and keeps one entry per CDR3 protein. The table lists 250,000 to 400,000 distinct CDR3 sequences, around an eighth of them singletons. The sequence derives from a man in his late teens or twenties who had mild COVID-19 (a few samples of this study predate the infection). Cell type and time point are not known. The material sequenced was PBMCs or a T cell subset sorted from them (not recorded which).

Written as DNA, the CDR3 is TGCGCCAGCAGCTTTGACAGGGCCCCCTCCGAGCAGTACTTC. Translation gives CASSFDRAPSEQYF. This chain uses TRBV5-1 with TRBJ2-7, with 7 bases aligning to TRBD1. Germline loops: CDR1 SGHRS, CDR2 YFSETQ. This CDR3 has 14 amino acids. The V and J ends lost 2 bases and 6 bases, in that order; junction bases with no gene match: 8.